The clone carrying this TCR beta chain was seen more than once but under ten times. The data derive from a study of response to subunit inactivated influenza vaccine. MiXCR was run by TCRdb on the RT-PCR reads, yielding one entry per CDR3 protein. The repertoire has 550,000 to 800,000 distinct CDR3 sequences, about 14% of them found once; the top ten carry approximately 7%. CDR3 size: 14 residues. The V gene's germline CDR1 is SGHDT and CDR2 YYEEEE. The V segment lost 0 bases and the J segment 14 bases; nucleotides outside the gene matches: 10. This TCR came from a middle-aged man who received an inactivated influenza vaccine. This chain joins TRBV5-6 and TRBJ2-1, with 8 bases aligning to TRBD1. The sequenced sample was PBMCs from blood, obtained less than 15 days before vaccination. CDR3 loop: CASSLVQGARMKFF. The DNA of the CDR3 is TGTGCCAGCAGCTTGGTTCAGGGGGCGCGTATGAAGTTCTTC.